The sample holds a few counts of the clone carrying this TCR beta chain. The data are from a study of blood T cell repertoires in COVID-19. Libraries were prepared by immunoSEQ multiplex PCR; TCRdb keeps only in-frame clonotypes and omits some of them. This sample has roughly 140,000 clones, with roughly four fifths found just once. The CDR3 extends over 12 amino acids. V gave up 6 bases and J gave up 7 bases, with 13 bases separating them. Germline CDR1 MNHEY, CDR2 SMNVEV (reference sequence). Assignments of participants to cohorts depended upon their own reported clinical history. Two negative PCRs, clearance, or symptom resolution had been documented for recovered Cohort 3 donors.

The receptor's source is a man in his fifties who had recovered from COVID-19. Sequenced material: PBMCs or T cells enriched from blood (not recorded which). The chain combines TRBV27 with TRBJ2-7; D might be TRBD2 (6 bases). CDR3 sequence (DNA): TGTGCCAGCAGCCGGGGTGGGAGGGAGCAGTACTTC. Translating gives CASSRGGREQYF.